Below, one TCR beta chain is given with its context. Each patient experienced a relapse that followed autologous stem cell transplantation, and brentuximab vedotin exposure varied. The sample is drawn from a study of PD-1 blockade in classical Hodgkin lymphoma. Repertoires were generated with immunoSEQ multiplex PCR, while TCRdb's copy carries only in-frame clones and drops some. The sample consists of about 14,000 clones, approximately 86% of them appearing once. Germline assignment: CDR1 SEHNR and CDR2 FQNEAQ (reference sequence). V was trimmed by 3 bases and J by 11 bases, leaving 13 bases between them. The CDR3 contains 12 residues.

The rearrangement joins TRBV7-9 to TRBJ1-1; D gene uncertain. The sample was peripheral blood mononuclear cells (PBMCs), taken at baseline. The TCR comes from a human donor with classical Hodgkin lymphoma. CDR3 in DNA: TGTGCCAGCAGCTTCAGGACCACCGGTGCTTTCTTT. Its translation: CASSFRTTGAFF.